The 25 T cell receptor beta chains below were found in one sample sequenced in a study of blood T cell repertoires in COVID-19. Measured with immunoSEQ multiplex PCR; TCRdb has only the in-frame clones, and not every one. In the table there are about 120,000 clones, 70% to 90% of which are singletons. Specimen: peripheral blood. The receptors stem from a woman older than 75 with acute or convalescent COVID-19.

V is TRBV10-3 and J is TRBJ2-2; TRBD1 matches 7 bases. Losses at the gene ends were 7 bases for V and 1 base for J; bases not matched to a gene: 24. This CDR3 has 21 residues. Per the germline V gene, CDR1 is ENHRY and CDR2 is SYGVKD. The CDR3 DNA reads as TGTGCCATCAACCGACAACTCCCCCAGCAGGTCCGGACAGGGAACACCGGGGAGCTGTTTTTT. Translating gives CAINRQLPQQVRTGNTGELFF.

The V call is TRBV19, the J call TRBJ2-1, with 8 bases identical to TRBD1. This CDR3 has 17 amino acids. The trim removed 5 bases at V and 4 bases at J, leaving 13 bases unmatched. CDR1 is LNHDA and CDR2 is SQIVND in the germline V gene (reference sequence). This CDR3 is CASSPRFGQGAYNEQFF. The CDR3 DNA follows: TGTGCCAGTAGTCCGCGCTTTGGGCAGGGGGCATACAATGAGCAGTTCTTC. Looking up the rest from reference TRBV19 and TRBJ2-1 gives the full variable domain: DGGITQSPKYLFRKEGQNVTLSCEQNLNHDAMYWYRQDPGQGLRLIYYSQIVNDFQKGDIAEGYSVSREKKESFPLTVTSAQKNPTAFYLCASSPRFGQGAYNEQFFGPGTRLTVL.

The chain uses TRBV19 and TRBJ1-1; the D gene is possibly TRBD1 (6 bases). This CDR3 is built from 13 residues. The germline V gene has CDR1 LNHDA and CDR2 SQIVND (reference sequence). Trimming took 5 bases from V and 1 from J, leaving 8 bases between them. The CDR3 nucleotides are TGTGCCAGTAGTCTACAGGGGAACACTGAAGCTTTCTTT. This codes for CASSLQGNTEAFF.

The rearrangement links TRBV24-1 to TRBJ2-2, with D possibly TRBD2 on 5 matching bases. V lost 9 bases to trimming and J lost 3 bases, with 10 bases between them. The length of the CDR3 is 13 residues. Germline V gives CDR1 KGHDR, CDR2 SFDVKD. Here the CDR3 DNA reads TGTGCCACCGGAGGCAGCCACACCGGGGAGCTGTTTTTT. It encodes CATGGSHTGELFF.

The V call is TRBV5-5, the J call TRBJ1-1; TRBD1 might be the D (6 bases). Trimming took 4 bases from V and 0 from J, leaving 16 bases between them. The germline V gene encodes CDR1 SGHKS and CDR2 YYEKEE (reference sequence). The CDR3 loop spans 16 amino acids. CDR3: CASSRDTRTMNTEAFF. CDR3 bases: TGTGCCAGCAGCAGGGACACGAGAACTATGAACACTGAAGCTTTCTTT.

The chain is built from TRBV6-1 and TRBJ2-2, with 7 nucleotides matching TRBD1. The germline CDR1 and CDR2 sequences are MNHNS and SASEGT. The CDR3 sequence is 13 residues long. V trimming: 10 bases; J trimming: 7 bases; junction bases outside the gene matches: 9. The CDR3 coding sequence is TGTGCCACCAAGACAGGGACCGGCGGGGAGCTGTTTTTT. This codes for CATKTGTGGELFF.

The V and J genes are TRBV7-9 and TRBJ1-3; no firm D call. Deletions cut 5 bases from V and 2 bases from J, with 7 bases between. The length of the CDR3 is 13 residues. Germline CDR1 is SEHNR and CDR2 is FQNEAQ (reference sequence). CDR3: CASSPLAGNTIYF. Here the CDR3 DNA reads TGTGCCAGCAGCCCTCTAGCTGGAAACACCATATATTTT.

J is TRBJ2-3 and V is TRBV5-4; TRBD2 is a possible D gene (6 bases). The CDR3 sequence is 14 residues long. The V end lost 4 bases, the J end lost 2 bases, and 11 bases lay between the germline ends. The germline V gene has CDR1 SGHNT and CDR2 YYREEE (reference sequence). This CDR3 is CASSTRDFTDTQYF. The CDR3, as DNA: TGTGCCAGCAGCACCAGGGACTTCACAGATACGCAGTATTTT.

CDR3 residues: CASSFEYQETQYF. The CDR3, as DNA: TGTGCCAGCAGTTTTGAGTACCAAGAGACCCAGTACTTC. The V call is TRBV28, the J call TRBJ2-5, with D hard to call. Germline CDR1 and CDR2: MDHEN and SYDVKM. The CDR3 contains 13 residues. Trimming left V 3 bases short and J 0 bases short, with 5 bases between.

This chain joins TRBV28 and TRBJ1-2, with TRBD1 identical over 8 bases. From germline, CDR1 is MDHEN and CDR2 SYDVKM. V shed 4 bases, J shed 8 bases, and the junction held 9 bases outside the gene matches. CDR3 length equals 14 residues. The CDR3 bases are TGTGCCAGCAGTTCAGGACAGGGAAGGGTCGGCTACACCTTC. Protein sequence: CASSSGQGRVGYTF.

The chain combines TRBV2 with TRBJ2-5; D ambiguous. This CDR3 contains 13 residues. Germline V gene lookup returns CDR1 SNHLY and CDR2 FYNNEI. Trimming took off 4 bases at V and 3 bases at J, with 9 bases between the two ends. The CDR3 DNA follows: TGTGCCAGCAGTGGGAGTTTCGAAGAGACCCAGTACTTC. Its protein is CASSGSFEETQYF. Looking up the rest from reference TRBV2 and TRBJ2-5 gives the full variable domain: EPEVTQTPSHQVTQMGQEVILRCVPISNHLYFYWYRQILGQKVEFLVSFYNNEISEKSEIFDDQFSVERPDGSNFTLKIRSTKLEDSAMYFCASSGSFEETQYFGPGTRLLVL.

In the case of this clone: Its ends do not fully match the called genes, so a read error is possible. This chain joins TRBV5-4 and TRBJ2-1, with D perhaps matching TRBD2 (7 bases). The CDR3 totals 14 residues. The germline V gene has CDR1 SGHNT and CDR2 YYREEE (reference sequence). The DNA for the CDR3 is TGTGCCAGCCATAGGGGGGGCTCCGACAATGAGCAGTTCTTC. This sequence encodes CASHRGGSDNEQFF.

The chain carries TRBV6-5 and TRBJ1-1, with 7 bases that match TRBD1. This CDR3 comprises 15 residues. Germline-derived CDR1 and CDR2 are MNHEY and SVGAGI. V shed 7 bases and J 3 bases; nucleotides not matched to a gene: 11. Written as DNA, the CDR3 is TGTGCCAGCACCCCAAGGGGGCAGGGGTACACTGAAGCTTTCTTT. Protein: CASTPRGQGYTEAFF.

CDR3 sequence (DNA): TGTGCCATCAGTGACAGGGATAATCAGCCCCAGCATTTT. This translates into CAISDRDNQPQHF. The V gene is TRBV10-3, the J gene TRBJ1-5, with D possibly being TRBD1 (5 bases). CDR1 is ENHRY, CDR2 SYGVKD, per germline. This CDR3 contains 13 residues. The ends were cut back, 3 bases at V and 4 bases at J, with 7 bases in the middle.

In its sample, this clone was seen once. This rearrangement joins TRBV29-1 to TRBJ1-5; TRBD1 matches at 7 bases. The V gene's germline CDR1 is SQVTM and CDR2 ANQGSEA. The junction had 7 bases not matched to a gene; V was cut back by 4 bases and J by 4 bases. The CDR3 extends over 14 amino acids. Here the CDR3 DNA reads TGCAGCGTTGCGGAGGGGGCGCTGAATCAGCCCCAGCATTTT. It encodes CSVAEGALNQPQHF.

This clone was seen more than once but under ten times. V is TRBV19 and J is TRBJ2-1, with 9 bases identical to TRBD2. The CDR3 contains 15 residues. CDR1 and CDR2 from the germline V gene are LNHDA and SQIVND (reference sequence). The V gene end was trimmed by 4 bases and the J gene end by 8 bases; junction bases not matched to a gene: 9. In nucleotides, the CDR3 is TGTGCCAGTAGTAGATTTAGCGGGAGAGGCGATGAGCAGTTCTTC. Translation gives CASSRFSGRGDEQFF.

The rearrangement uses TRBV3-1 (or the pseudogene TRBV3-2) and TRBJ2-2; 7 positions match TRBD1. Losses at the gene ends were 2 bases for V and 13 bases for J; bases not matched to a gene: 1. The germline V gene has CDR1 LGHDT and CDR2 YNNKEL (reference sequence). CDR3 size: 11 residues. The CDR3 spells CASSQNRGLFF. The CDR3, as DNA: TGTGCCAGCAGCCAAAACAGGGGGCTGTTTTTT.

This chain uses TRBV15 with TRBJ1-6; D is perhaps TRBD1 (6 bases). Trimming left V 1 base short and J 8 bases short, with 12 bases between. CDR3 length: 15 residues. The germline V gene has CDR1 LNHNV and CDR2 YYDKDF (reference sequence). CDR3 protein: CATSRGTAWDSPLHF. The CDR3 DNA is TGTGCCACCAGCAGAGGGACAGCTTGGGATTCACCCCTCCACTTT.

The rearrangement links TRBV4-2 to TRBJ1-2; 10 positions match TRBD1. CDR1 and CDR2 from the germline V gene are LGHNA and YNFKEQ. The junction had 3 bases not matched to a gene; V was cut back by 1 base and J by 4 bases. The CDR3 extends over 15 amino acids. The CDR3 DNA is TGTGCCAGCAGCCAAGGGGGGACAGGGGCCTATGGCTACACCTTC. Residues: CASSQGGTGAYGYTF.

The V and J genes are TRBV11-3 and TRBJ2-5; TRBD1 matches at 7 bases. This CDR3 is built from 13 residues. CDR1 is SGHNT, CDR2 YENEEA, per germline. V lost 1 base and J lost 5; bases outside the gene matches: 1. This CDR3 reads CASSLVTGETQYF. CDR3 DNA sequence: TGTGCCAGCAGCTTAGTGACAGGGGAGACCCAGTACTTC.

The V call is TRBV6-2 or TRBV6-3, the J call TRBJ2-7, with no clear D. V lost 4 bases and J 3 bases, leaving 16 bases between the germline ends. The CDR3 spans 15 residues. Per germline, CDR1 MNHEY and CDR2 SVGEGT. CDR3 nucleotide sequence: TGTGCCAGCAGTTTTCCCGGGTCCCCGGGCTACGAGCAGTACTTC. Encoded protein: CASSFPGSPGYEQYF.

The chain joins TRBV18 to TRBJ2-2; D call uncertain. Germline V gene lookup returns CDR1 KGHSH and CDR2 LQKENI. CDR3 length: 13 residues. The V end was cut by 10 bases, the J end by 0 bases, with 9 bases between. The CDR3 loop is CATRFSNTGELFF. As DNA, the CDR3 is TGTGCCACCCGGTTCTCGAACACCGGGGAGCTGTTTTTT.

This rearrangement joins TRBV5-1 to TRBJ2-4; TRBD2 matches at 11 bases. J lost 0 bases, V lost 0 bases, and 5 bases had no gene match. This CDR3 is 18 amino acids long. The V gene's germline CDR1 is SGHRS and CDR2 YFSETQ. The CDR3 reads CASSLDSSGRLAKNIQYF. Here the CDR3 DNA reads TGCGCCAGCAGCTTGGATTCTAGCGGGAGGCTAGCCAAAAACATTCAGTACTTC. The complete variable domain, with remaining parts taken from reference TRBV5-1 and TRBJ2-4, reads KAGVTQTPRYLIKTRGQQVTLSCSPISGHRSVSWYQQTPGQGLQFLFEYFSETQRNKGNFPGRFSGRQFSNSRSEMNVSTLELGDSALYLCASSLDSSGRLAKNIQYFGAGTRLSVL.

CDR3 in amino acids: CASSLAGISNQPQHF. The DNA of the CDR3 is TGCGCCAGCAGCTTGGCCGGGATTAGCAATCAGCCCCAGCATTTT. The chain uses TRBV5-1 and TRBJ1-5; D is unresolved. The CDR3 extends over 15 amino acids. Looked up from germline, CDR1 is SGHRS and CDR2 is YFSETQ. The V and J ends lost 0 bases and 0 bases respectively, with 7 bases between them.

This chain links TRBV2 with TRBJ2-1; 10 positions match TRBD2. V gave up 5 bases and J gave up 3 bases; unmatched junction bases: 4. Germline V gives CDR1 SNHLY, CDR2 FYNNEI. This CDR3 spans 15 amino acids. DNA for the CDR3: TGTGCCAGCAGTATAGCGGGGGGCCGCTACAATGAGCAGTTCTTC. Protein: CASSIAGGRYNEQFF.